The source of this TCR beta chain is a study of cytomegalovirus exposure and HLA in healthy donors. Study-level background: About 79% of around 400 genotyped donors fell in the Caucasian-associated ancestry cluster. Points from the study as a whole: It was approximately 150 TCR beta chains that were listed as cytomegalovirus-associated. A reported reduction in N-insertions relative to the approximately 670-donor mean was seen in an Asian-associated ancestry cluster in a later analysis.

Among the donors, all were healthy bone marrow donors. V was pared by 4 bases and J by 3 bases, with 10 bases of the junction left unmatched. Germline CDR1 SGDLS, CDR2 YYNGEE. CDR3 length equals 16 residues. Researchers ran the PCR with 60 Vbeta and 13 Jbeta primers. Only in-frame clones appear in the TCRdb table, and some are missing; sequencing was by immunoSEQ multiplex PCR. The sample holds around 140,000 clones; approximately 82% are singletons and the top ten take around 9.7%. Points on this clone: What it recognizes is unknown.

The receptor comes from a woman aged 55-70 years in good health and CMV-seropositive. The sequencing input was PBMCs. This sequence joins TRBV9 and TRBJ1-3, with TRBD1 identical over 7 bases. CDR3: CASSRHRGESGNTIYF. DNA of the CDR3: TGTGCCAGCAGCCGACACAGGGGCGAAAGTGGAAACACCATATATTTT.